These 29 T cell receptor beta chains were all obtained from the same sample, sequenced in a study of shared clonotypes between healthy human individuals. The table came from immunoSEQ multiplex PCR; TCRdb's copy has only in-frame clones and leaves some out. The sample has more than 2 million clones, approximately 96% seen once. The sample was naive CD4+ T cells sorted from blood. The subset was: CD45RA+ positively selected. Receptor source: a young man in good health.

The rearrangement links TRBV15 to TRBJ1-1; D is undetermined. Per the germline V gene, CDR1 is LNHNV and CDR2 is YYDKDF (reference sequence). There are 15 residues in the CDR3. V dropped 0 bases and J dropped 1 base, with 9 bases sitting between them. The chain's CDR3 is CATSRDRVPNTEAFF. CDR3 DNA sequence: TGTGCCACCAGCAGAGATAGGGTGCCGAACACTGAAGCTTTCTTT.

The V call is TRBV5-1, the J call TRBJ1-5; possibly TRBD1 for D (6 bases). V was pared by 0 bases and J by 0 bases, with 10 bases between. The CDR3 has 16 residues. Germline assignment: CDR1 SGHRS and CDR2 YFSETQ. In nucleotides, the CDR3 is TGCGCCAGCAGCTTGGGGGGACAAGGTAGCAATCAGCCCCAGCATTTT. This sequence encodes CASSLGGQGSNQPQHF.

This chain connects TRBV19 to TRBJ1-4, with D uncertain. Germline V gene lookup returns CDR1 LNHDA and CDR2 SQIVND (reference sequence). The CDR3 is 12 residues long. V was trimmed by 8 bases and J by 6 bases, leaving 10 bases between them. CDR3 sequence: CASQGFDEKLFF. Here the CDR3 DNA reads TGTGCCAGTCAAGGGTTCGATGAAAAACTGTTTTTT.

V gene TRBV16 combines with J gene TRBJ1-6; weak D call: TRBD1 (5 bases). The germline V and J ends were trimmed by 4 bases and 7 bases, with 14 bases remaining between them. The germline CDR1 and CDR2 sequences are KGHSY and FQNENV. This CDR3 is 15 amino acids long. The CDR3 spells CASSRGAGENSPLHF. CDR3 coding DNA: TGTGCCAGCAGCCGAGGGGCGGGAGAGAATTCACCCCTCCACTTT.

V usage is TRBV5-5 and J usage is TRBJ1-4; D perhaps matches TRBD1 (5 bases). Germline CDR1 is SGHKS and CDR2 is YYEKEE (reference sequence). The CDR3 consists of 14 residues. Trimming left V 4 bases short and J 5 bases short, with 12 bases between. The CDR3 coding sequence is TGTGCCAGCAGCGGGACTCTCAGGAATGAAAAACTGTTTTTT. Translation: CASSGTLRNEKLFF. Supplemented by reference TRBV5-5 and TRBJ1-4, the full variable domain reads DAGVTQSPTHLIKTRGQQVTLRCSPISGHKSVSWYQQVLGQGPQFIFQYYEKEERGRGNFPDRFSARQFPNYSSELNVNALLLGDSALYLCASSGTLRNEKLFFGSGTQLSVL.

The table lists this clone with a count of one. The gene calls are TRBV2 and TRBJ1-1, with 10 bases identical to TRBD1. V lost 6 bases and J lost 4; bases outside the gene matches: 5. Per germline, CDR1 SNHLY and CDR2 FYNNEI. The CDR3 loop spans 14 amino acids. The CDR3 region is CASRLDRGPTEAFF. The CDR3 DNA follows: TGTGCCAGCAGGCTTGACAGGGGGCCCACTGAAGCTTTCTTT.

As for this clone: Within the sample, other DNA sequences also encode this same CDR3. The chain couples TRBV10-3 to TRBJ2-7, with 12 bases aligning to TRBD2. Trimming cost V 6 bases and J 4 bases; bases outside gene matches: 4. This CDR3 is 14 amino acids long. Germline V gene lookup returns CDR1 ENHRY and CDR2 SYGVKD. CDR3 nucleotides: TGTGCCATCAGGGGGACTAGCGGGCCTTACGAGCAGTACTTC. Its translation: CAIRGTSGPYEQYF.

This clone was picked up one time. The chain recombines TRBV28 with TRBJ1-1; D is ambiguous. The V end lost 5 bases, the J end lost 2 bases, and 12 bases lay between the germline ends. CDR3 length: 14 residues. CDR1 MDHEN and CDR2 SYDVKM come from the germline V gene. Here the CDR3 reads CASSPGPFNTEAFF. Here the CDR3 DNA reads TGTGCCAGCAGTCCGGGCCCGTTTAACACTGAAGCTTTCTTT.

The chain is built from TRBV28 and TRBJ2-3; D may match TRBD1 or TRBD2 (5 bases each). V was trimmed by 8 bases and J by 2 bases, leaving 8 bases between them. CDR3 length: 12 residues. CDR1 MDHEN and CDR2 SYDVKM come from the germline V gene. In nucleotides, the CDR3 is TGTGCCAGCGGGGGATTCACAGATACGCAGTATTTT. Protein product: CASGGFTDTQYF. The full variable domain, completed using reference TRBV28 and TRBJ2-3, is DVKVTQSSRYLVKRTGEKVFLECVQDMDHENMFWYRQDPGLGLRLIYFSYDVKMKEKGDIPEGYSVSREKKERFSLILESASTNQTSMYLCASGGFTDTQYFGPGTRLTVL.

The chain is built from TRBV15 and TRBJ1-5; D might be TRBD1 (6 bases). Deletions cut 1 base from V and 6 bases from J, with 10 bases between. Germline V lookup: CDR1 LNHNV, CDR2 YYDKDF (reference sequence). CDR3 length: 14 amino acids. CDR3 sequence (DNA): TGTGCCACCAGCAGAGGGGGCAGGGGTCAGCCCCAGCATTTT. Residues: CATSRGGRGQPQHF. Variable domain in full (rest from reference TRBV15 and TRBJ1-5): DAMVIQNPRYQVTQFGKPVTLSCSQTLNHNVMYWYQQKSSQAPKLLFHYYDKDFNNEADTPDNFQSRRPNTSFCFLDIRSPGLGDTAMYLCATSRGGRGQPQHFGDGTRLSIL.

A note on this clone: Other DNA sequences within the sample encode an identical CDR3. The genes are TRBV6-6 and TRBJ1-4; 9 nucleotides agree with TRBD1. The germline V gene has CDR1 MNHNY and CDR2 SVGAGI (reference sequence). The V segment lost 5 bases and the J segment 8 bases; nucleotides outside the gene matches: 3. The CDR3 is made up of 13 amino acids. CDR3 in amino acids: CASSRQGEEKLFF. The CDR3, as DNA: TGTGCCAGCAGTCGACAGGGGGAGGAAAAACTGTTTTTT.

The V gene is TRBV6-1, the J gene TRBJ2-7; D possibly corresponds to TRBD2 (5 bases). Trimming pared 5 bases from V and 5 bases from J, leaving 16 bases between. CDR1 is MNHNS and CDR2 is SASEGT in the germline V gene. The CDR3 has 14 amino acids. The CDR3: CASSSYVRENEQYF. In DNA form, the CDR3 reads TGTGCCAGCAGTTCGTACGTCCGGGAAAACGAGCAGTACTTC.

The rearrangement joins TRBV7-9 to TRBJ2-1; maybe TRBD1 (5 bases). The CDR3 extends over 14 amino acids. V was shortened by 3 bases and J by 10 bases, with 16 bases between the two germline ends. Germline-derived CDR1 and CDR2 are SEHNR and FQNEAQ (reference sequence). This chain's CDR3 is CASSLSDTRREQFF. In DNA form, the CDR3 reads TGTGCCAGCAGCTTGTCGGACACCCGCCGGGAGCAGTTCTTC.

The CDR3: CASSHRTGGTDTQYF. The CDR3 DNA reads as TGTGCCAGCAGCCATAGGACAGGGGGCACAGATACGCAGTATTTT. The rearrangement uses TRBV6-1 and TRBJ2-3, with TRBD1 matching 9 bases. This CDR3 contains 15 residues. V trimming: 6 bases; J trimming: 1 base; junction bases outside the gene matches: 5. CDR1 MNHNS and CDR2 SASEGT come from the germline V gene.

V usage is TRBV5-5 and J usage is TRBJ2-7, with TRBD1 as a possible D gene (5 bases). The CDR3 extends over 15 amino acids. The V gene lost 0 bases and the J gene lost 12 bases, with 22 bases spanning the gap. In germline, CDR1 is SGHKS, CDR2 YYEKEE (reference sequence). The CDR3 nucleotides read TGTGCCAGCAGCTTGGGGGCCAGGACACCCCTATTTTGGTACTTC. Amino acids: CASSLGARTPLFWYF.

The chain uses TRBV29-1 and TRBJ2-6; 7 bases are a match to TRBD2. Germline CDR1 and CDR2: SQVTM and ANQGSEA. This CDR3 has 17 amino acids. V was pared by 7 bases and J by 0 bases, with 12 bases of the junction left unmatched. CDR3 bases: TGCAGCGCCAACATCGGCAGGGACTACTCTGGGGCCAACGTCCTGACTTTC. The encoded protein is CSANIGRDYSGANVLTF.

This sequence joins TRBV19 and TRBJ2-7, with 7 bases matching TRBD2. The CDR3 covers 13 residues. Germline V gene sequence: CDR1 LNHDA, CDR2 SQIVND (reference sequence). The J segment lost 3 bases and the V segment lost 3 bases, leaving 2 bases of the junction unmatched. The CDR3 nucleotides are TGTGCCAGTAGTATGCAGCGGGGCTACGAGCAGTACTTC. Its translation: CASSMQRGYEQYF.

This clone was seen just once. The chain links TRBV27 to TRBJ2-7; 9 bases map to TRBD1. CDR1 and CDR2 from the germline V gene are MNHEY and SMNVEV (reference sequence). V lost 6 bases and J lost 4; bases outside the gene matches: 7. The CDR3 is 14 amino acids. CDR3: CASRRTGEGYEQYF. CDR3 DNA sequence: TGTGCCAGCAGGAGGACAGGGGAAGGGTACGAGCAGTACTTC.

V gene TRBV9 combines with J gene TRBJ1-1, with unresolved D. Germline loops: CDR1 SGDLS, CDR2 YYNGEE. Trimming removed 4 bases at V and 5 bases at J, with 12 bases between. The CDR3 totals 13 residues. For the CDR3, the DNA is TGTGCCAGCAGCTCGAGAGGAGGGACTGAAGCTTTCTTT. Residues: CASSSRGGTEAFF. The variable domain in full, with the rest retrieved from reference TRBV9 and TRBJ1-1, is DSGVTQTPKHLITATGQRVTLRCSPRSGDLSVYWYQQSLDQGLQFLIQYYNGEERAKGNILERFSAQQFPDLHSELNLSSLELGDSALYFCASSSRGGTEAFFGQGTRLTVV.

The CDR3 sequence: CASSRGNTDTQYF. CDR3 nucleotide sequence: TGTGCCAGCAGCAGGGGGAACACAGATACGCAGTATTTT. The rearrangement links TRBV9 to TRBJ2-3, with D tentatively TRBD1 (6 bases). The CDR3 covers 13 residues. The V gene's germline CDR1 is SGDLS and CDR2 YYNGEE. V was pared by 4 bases and J by 2 bases, with 8 bases between.

The chain carries TRBV10-3 and TRBJ1-2; possibly TRBD1 for D (5 bases). In germline, CDR1 is ENHRY, CDR2 SYGVKD. The length of the CDR3 is 15 residues. V gave up 4 bases and J gave up 2 bases, with 14 bases separating them. The CDR3 loop is CAISATQKGNYGYTF. The CDR3, as DNA: TGTGCCATCAGTGCAACCCAAAAGGGGAACTATGGCTACACCTTC.

This chain connects TRBV2 to TRBJ1-1; D may be TRBD1 (5 bases). V dropped 7 bases and J dropped 6 bases, with 18 bases sitting between them. The CDR3 length is 14 residues. Germline loops: CDR1 SNHLY, CDR2 FYNNEI. CDR3 nucleotide sequence: TGTGCCAGCACCATATCCGGGCGGGGGGCTGAAGCTTTCTTT. Translation gives CASTISGRGAEAFF.

The chain couples TRBV7-9 to TRBJ2-7, with a possible D match to TRBD1 (6 bases). Germline values: CDR1 SEHNR, CDR2 FQNEAQ (reference sequence). There are 15 residues in the CDR3. V lost 5 bases, J lost 1 base, and 15 bases lay in between. For the CDR3, the DNA is TGTGCCAGCAGCCGGGACATTAATCCATCCTACGAGCAGTACTTC. This codes for CASSRDINPSYEQYF.

The J gene is TRBJ1-1, the V gene TRBV30; 12 nucleotides agree with TRBD1. After removal of 5 bases from V and 5 bases from J, the junction contained 3 bases not matched to a gene. Germline loops: CDR1 GTSNPN, CDR2 SVGIG (reference sequence). CDR3 length: 13 amino acids. CDR3 in DNA: TGTGCCTGGGGGACAGGGGGCTCAACTGAAGCTTTCTTT. Translated: CAWGTGGSTEAFF.

This sequence joins TRBV29-1 and TRBJ2-7; 11 nucleotides agree with TRBD1. Germline lookup yields CDR1 SQVTM and CDR2 ANQGSEA. The V segment lost 7 bases and the J segment 0 bases; nucleotides outside the gene matches: 2. There are 13 residues in the CDR3. CDR3 coding DNA: TGCAGCGCCGGACAGGGGGCCTCCTACGAGCAGTACTTC. It yields the protein CSAGQGASYEQYF.

This sequence joins TRBV10-3 and TRBJ1-1; D gene unclear. The V gene lost 4 bases and the J gene lost 0 bases, with 9 bases spanning the gap. The CDR3 extends over 14 amino acids. Germline loops: CDR1 ENHRY, CDR2 SYGVKD. The CDR3 protein is CAISAGRLNTEAFF. CDR3 bases: TGTGCCATCAGTGCCGGCAGGCTGAACACTGAAGCTTTCTTT.

The chain combines TRBV27 with TRBJ2-5, with 13 positions matching TRBD2. The V gene end was trimmed by 5 bases and the J gene end by 1 base; junction bases not matched to a gene: 13. Germline CDR1 MNHEY, CDR2 SMNVEV (reference sequence). This CDR3 is built from 19 residues. The CDR3 loop is CASSPRLAGGGPRQETQYF. In DNA, the CDR3 is TGTGCCAGCAGTCCCCGACTAGCGGGGGGCGGGCCGCGCCAAGAGACCCAGTACTTC.

A remark on this clone: The sample contains more than one DNA sequence encoding this CDR3. This sequence joins TRBV7-3 and TRBJ1-5; no firm D call. The CDR3 has 13 residues. Deletions cut 2 bases from V and 4 bases from J, with 6 bases between. Germline loops: CDR1 SGHTA, CDR2 FQGTGA. The CDR3: CASSLGPNQPQHF. The CDR3 DNA reads as TGTGCCAGCAGCTTAGGCCCAAATCAGCCCCAGCATTTT.

The rearrangement uses TRBV15 and TRBJ1-2; D is possibly TRBD1 (6 bases). This CDR3 is built from 13 residues. The V and J ends lost 5 bases and 2 bases respectively, with 9 bases between them. Germline CDR1 and CDR2: LNHNV and YYDKDF (reference sequence). The CDR3 spells CATSYDRNYGYTF. The CDR3 DNA follows: TGTGCCACCAGCTACGACAGGAACTATGGCTACACCTTC.